A selection of T cell receptor beta chains follows, all from one sample in a study of T cell responses to AZD1222 COVID-19 vaccine. Sequenced by immunoSEQ multiplex PCR; TCRdb stores in-frame clones only, minus some. The table records 120,000 or so clones, roughly nine tenths of them present only once. Material: peripheral blood, obtained on day 0 of AZD1222 vaccination. These receptors originate from an adult in good health. Each CDR3 is given with its conserved first and last residue. The D gene is left open where the match is weak.

v_call,d_call,j_call,cdr3_aa
TRBV3-1/TRBV3-2,.,TRBJ2-5,CASAPGGTSQYF
TRBV6-4,TRBD2,TRBJ2-7,CASSDSEGLAGIYEQYF
TRBV12-3/TRBV12-4,.,TRBJ2-2,CAPSFGGTGELFF
TRBV2,TRBD2,TRBJ2-2,CASGTLAAGELFF
TRBV5-6,.,TRBJ2-7,CASSWNYEQYF
TRBV6-1,.,TRBJ1-6,CASSEVKSGRAPLHF
TRBV4-2,.,TRBJ2-7,CASSQPHQGRQYF
TRBV4-2,TRBD2,TRBJ2-1,CASSHFVAGENEQFF
TRBV6-5,TRBD1,TRBJ1-2,CASSQTGVDGYTF
TRBV19,.,TRBJ1-5,CASSSGFLSNQPQHF
TRBV19,TRBD1,TRBJ1-5,CASSPGTGSYSNQPQHF
TRBV30,.,TRBJ1-2,CAWSAELELNYGYTF
TRBV18,.,TRBJ2-2,CASSPRDSNTGELFF
TRBV10-3,TRBD2,TRBJ2-2,CAIPGTSGTRNTGELFF
TRBV6-5,.,TRBJ1-6,CASSYGRGTLHF
TRBV2,.,TRBJ1-5,CASRPDGDQPQHF
TRBV11-2,.,TRBJ1-2,CASSLDPTGGGYTF
TRBV5-5,TRBD1,TRBJ2-2,CASSLDRGWSGELFF
TRBV2,.,TRBJ2-4,CASSTQSIQYF
TRBV2,.,TRBJ1-3,CASQMDSGNTIYF
TRBV7-9,.,TRBJ2-4,CASSSIMDGLAKNIQYF
TRBV6-5,.,TRBJ1-2,CASSRGRQNYGYTF
TRBV12-3/TRBV12-4,.,TRBJ1-2,CASSSPQGGYTF
TRBV30,.,TRBJ2-2,CAWSALINTGELFF
TRBV19,TRBD2,TRBJ2-1,CASSSPGLAGDHNEQFF
TRBV7-2,.,TRBJ2-1,CASSGPGRNEQFF
TRBV11-2,TRBD1,TRBJ2-7,CASSPRQGAYEQYF
TRBV27,.,TRBJ2-7,CASSSPQGAKNSYEQYF
TRBV7-6,TRBD2,TRBJ2-3,CASSFRPAGSTDTQYF
TRBV6-5,TRBD1,TRBJ1-2,CASSYSLDRVGYTF
TRBV27,.,TRBJ1-4,CASSLSSAWAGNEKLFF
TRBV7-7,TRBD1,TRBJ2-1,CASSFTWDSNEQFF
TRBV27,.,TRBJ1-1,CASSFDEGNTEAFF
TRBV19,TRBD2,TRBJ2-1,CASSSGGSPPNEQFF
TRBV18,.,TRBJ1-1,CASSPLGGDTEAFF
TRBV5-6,TRBD1,TRBJ2-7,CASSQPGTGAYEQYF
TRBV11-2,TRBD1,TRBJ2-3,CASSLDWTGASTDTQYF
TRBV7-2,.,TRBJ1-2,CASSPSVWGYTF
TRBV7-2,.,TRBJ1-5,CASSLADGNNQPQHF
TRBV6-5,TRBD1,TRBJ2-1,CASWRGQGSYNEQFF
TRBV7-8,.,TRBJ1-2,CASSLAAGAYGYTF
TRBV2,.,TRBJ2-3,CASSASGSKDTQYF
TRBV18,.,TRBJ1-1,CASSSREGTEAFF
TRBV2,TRBD1,TRBJ1-5,CASSGAGTANQPQHF
TRBV7-2,TRBD2,TRBJ2-1,CASSPPGGREQFF
TRBV5-6,.,TRBJ1-3,CASSLNRVKNTIYF
TRBV27,TRBD1,TRBJ1-2,CASSAPGQGSYGYTF
TRBV5-1,.,TRBJ2-2,CASSPQDTGELFF
TRBV4-1,TRBD2,TRBJ2-2,CASSHAYGLAQNTGELFF